These T cell receptor beta chains were read from a single sample in a study of blood T cells in healthy people across ages. TCRdb recomputed calls from the 5' RACE reads with MiXCR, one row per CDR3 protein. The profile shows about 720,000 distinct CDR3 sequences, 25% of them singletons. The sample was also linked to a second study, of T cells of mothers and their children.

Sequencing used blood. These TCRs come from a boy between 5 and 17 years old in good health. The CDR3 runs from the conserved cysteine through the conserved F or W. The D gene is left open where the match is weak. Not all rows give a size; the values are once, few, many and, for expanded clones, a class.

size	D	J	V	DNA	CDR3
few	TRBD2	TRBJ2-7	TRBV7-8	TGTGCCAGCAGCTTAGAACTAGCGGTAGCCTACGAGCAGTACTTC	CASSLELAVAYEQYF
-	TRBD2	TRBJ2-5	TRBV7-2	TGTGCCAACACCTCATTAGCGGGAGGTTGGCAAGAGACCCAGTACTTC	CANTSLAGGWQETQYF
-	-	TRBJ1-1	TRBV14	TGTGCCAGCAGCCTTACCCAGGGCACTGAAGCTTTCTTT	CASSLTQGTEAFF
few	-	TRBJ1-2	TRBV6-5	TGTGCCAGCACAAATATCGGGGCTAACTATGGCTACACCTTC	CASTNIGANYGYTF
few	-	TRBJ2-2	TRBV7-8	TGTGCCAGCAGAAGCTCCACAGTATCGAACACCGGGGAGCTGTTTTTT	CASRSSTVSNTGELFF
few	-	TRBJ1-5	TRBV7-8	TGTGCCAGCAGCTTAGCTGGGCCGAGCAATCAGCCCCAGCATTTT	CASSLAGPSNQPQHF
-	-	TRBJ1-1	TRBV6-1	TGTGCCGGCAGTGACCGAGGGATTACTGAAGCTTTCTTT	CAGSDRGITEAFF
-	-	TRBJ1-5	TRBV20-1	TGCAGTGCTAGAGCAACGGCATATAGCAATCAGCCCCAGCATTTT	CSARATAYSNQPQHF
-	-	TRBJ2-6	TRBV7-2	TGTGCCAGCAGCCTCCTTACTACTGGGGCCAACGTCCTGACTTTC	CASSLLTTGANVLTF
few	-	TRBJ1-4	TRBV4-3	TGCGCCAGCAGCCAAGCACGCAGGGAAGAGGAAAAACTGTTTTTT	CASSQARREEEKLFF
-	-	TRBJ1-4	TRBV29-1	TGCAGCGTTGGTGATTCAGCAGAAAAACTGTTTTTT	CSVGDSAEKLFF
few	-	TRBJ2-3	TRBV6-2/TRBV6-3	TGTGCCAGCAGGATTACAATCACAGATACGCAGTATTTT	CASRITITDTQYF
-	TRBD2	TRBJ2-4	TRBV7-2	TGTGCCAGCAGCTCAAAGACTAGCGGAAATCTACTAGCCAAAAACATTCAGTACTTC	CASSSKTSGNLLAKNIQYF
many	TRBD1	TRBJ2-5	TRBV24-1	TGTGCCACCAGTGATCCGACAGGGTTCAAAGAGACCCAGTACTTC	CATSDPTGFKETQYF
-	TRBD2	TRBJ2-1	TRBV27	TGTGCCAGCATCCCATTCAGCGGGGGGGCCATTGAGCAGTTCTTC	CASIPFSGGAIEQFF
-	TRBD2	TRBJ2-1	TRBV3-1	TGTGCCAGCAGCCGCATGACTAGCGGGAGAGGCAATGAGCAGTTCTTC	CASSRMTSGRGNEQFF
few	TRBD1	TRBJ2-4	TRBV20-1	TGCAGTGCTAGGACCCAGGGGGTAGCCAAAAACATTCAGTACTTC	CSARTQGVAKNIQYF
-	TRBD2	TRBJ2-2	TRBV7-9	TGTGCCAGCAGGTGGACTAGCGGGAGACCAACCGGGGAGCTGTTTTTT	CASRWTSGRPTGELFF
few	-	TRBJ2-5	TRBV7-9	TGTGCCAGCAGCTTGGAGAGGGGAAGGGAGACCCAGTACTTC	CASSLERGRETQYF
-	-	TRBJ1-1	TRBV4-3	TGCGCCAGCAGCCAAGACCCTCCTCTCCTGCGCACTGAAGCTTTCTTT	CASSQDPPLLRTEAFF
-	-	TRBJ2-2	TRBV7-2	TGTGCCAGCAGTTCCCCCCGGGTCTCGGGGTTAGCGGGGGAGCTGTTTTTT	CASSSPRVSGLAGELFF
few	-	TRBJ2-5	TRBV6-6	TGTGCCAGCAGTTATGCACCAGGGTTGCGGGAGACCCAGTACTTC	CASSYAPGLRETQYF
-	-	TRBJ2-2	TRBV4-2	TGTGCCAGCAGCCAAGATCGAGTTGGGGGCAACACCGGGGAGCTGTTTTTT	CASSQDRVGGNTGELFF
-	-	TRBJ2-1	TRBV29-1	TGCAGCGTTGAAGGGGGGGAGAGACAGAACAATGAGCAGTTCTTC	CSVEGGERQNNEQFF
few	-	TRBJ1-4	TRBV6-6	TGTGCCAGCAGTTACAGTGAATCGGGTGAAAAACTGTTTTTT	CASSYSESGEKLFF
-	-	TRBJ2-7	TRBV12-3/TRBV12-4	TGTGCCAGCAGTTTCCAGGAGCGGGTGGGCGAGCAGTACTTC	CASSFQERVGEQYF
-	-	TRBJ1-2	TRBV7-9	TGTGCCAGCAGCTCACCGCCGACAGGAACTGAGGGCTACACCTTC	CASSSPPTGTEGYTF
-	TRBD1	TRBJ1-4	TRBV20-1	TGCAGTGCTTACGGGACAGGGAATGAAAAACTGTTTTTT	CSAYGTGNEKLFF
-	-	TRBJ2-1	TRBV28	TGTGCCAGCAGTCCATCGGGACTGCCCTACAATGAGCAGTTCTTC	CASSPSGLPYNEQFF
few	TRBD1	TRBJ2-5	TRBV6-5	TGTGCCAGGTACCTCTCCGGGACAGAAAGCGGAGTGACCCAGTACTTC	CARYLSGTESGVTQYF
many	TRBD1	TRBJ1-4	TRBV27	TGTGCCAGCAGGACAGGGGGTACTAATGAAAAACTGTTTTTT	CASRTGGTNEKLFF
-	-	TRBJ2-1	TRBV7-9	TGTGCCAGCAGCTCCCGACTAGAGCAGTTCTTC	CASSSRLEQFF